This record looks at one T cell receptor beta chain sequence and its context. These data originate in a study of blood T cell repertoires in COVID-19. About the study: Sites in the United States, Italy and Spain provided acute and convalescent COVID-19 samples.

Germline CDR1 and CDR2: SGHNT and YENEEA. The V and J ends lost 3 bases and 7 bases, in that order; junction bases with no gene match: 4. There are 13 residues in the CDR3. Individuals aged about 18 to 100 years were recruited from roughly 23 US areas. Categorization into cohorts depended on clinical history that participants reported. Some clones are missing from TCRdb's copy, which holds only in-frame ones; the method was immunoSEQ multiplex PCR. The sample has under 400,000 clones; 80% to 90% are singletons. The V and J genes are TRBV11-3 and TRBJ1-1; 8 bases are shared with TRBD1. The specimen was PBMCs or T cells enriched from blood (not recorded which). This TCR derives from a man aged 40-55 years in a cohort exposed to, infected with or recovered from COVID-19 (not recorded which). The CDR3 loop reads CASSLTGDYEAFF. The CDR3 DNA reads TGTGCCAGCAGCTTGACAGGGGACTATGAAGCTTTCTTT.